This T cell receptor beta chain is drawn from a study of regulatory T cells in long-lasting Graves disease. Study-level results: More public clonotypes were shared by persistent patients (approximately 3,000) than by new patients (approximately 1,000).

Time point here: newly diagnosed GD, antithyroid drugs for less than 3 months. RNA isolated from PBMCs was used to make the TCR library. Peripheral blood, roughly 8.8 milliliters of it, was drawn into EDTA tubes. For this clonotype: Its cognate antigen is unknown.

The V end lost 5 bases, the J end lost 0 bases, and 21 bases lay between the germline ends. CDR1 and CDR2 from the germline V gene are DFQATT and SNEGSKA (reference sequence). The CDR3 consists of 17 residues. TCR beta libraries were built with iRepertoire HTBI primers and Arm-PCR of CDR3 regions. TCRdb itself ran the multiplex PCR reads through MiXCR, one entry per CDR3 protein. Altogether about 560,000 distinct CDR3 sequences are present, roughly 15% being singletons, with the ten largest covering around 13%. This same sample was also part of a study on T cells in Graves' hyperthyroidism and ophthalmopathy. That report adds: Not enrolled were patients with uncontrolled infection, other autoimmune disease, pregnancy or lactation. TCR CDR3 underwent first-round RT-PCR with the HTBI primer set.

Sequences were derived from peripheral blood mononuclear cells (PBMCs), sampled at new diagnosis, from a patient treated with antithyroid drugs. This chain links TRBV20-1 with TRBJ2-3, with D tentatively TRBD2 (7 bases). The TCR was taken from a man aged 18-30 years with Graves disease. This CDR3 is CSADSPGGWGSTDTQYF. DNA for the CDR3: TGCAGTGCTGATAGCCCGGGGGGCTGGGGGAGCACAGATACGCAGTATTTT.